Given below is one TCR beta chain in context. What it binds is not known. The data originate from a study of CD8 T cells in Susac syndrome. TEMRA cells were enriched by FACS, and CD4+ and CD8+ T cells were negatively isolated. Random-hexamer reverse transcription was applied to roughly 0.5 to 1 ug RNA. By means of immunoSEQ multiplex PCR, TCR beta CDR3 spanning 54 Vbeta and 13 Jbeta underwent amplification. MiXCR, applied by TCRdb to the immunoSEQ multiplex PCR reads, yields one record per CDR3 protein. The sample contains more than 150,000 distinct CDR3 sequences, around 94% of which appear only once. Study observations and caveats: The authors acknowledged that their TCR sequencing and HLA analysis involved a relatively small number of individuals.

Germline V gene data show CDR1 as LNHNV and CDR2 as YYDKDF (reference sequence). The trim removed 3 bases at V and 1 base at J, leaving 3 bases unmatched. The CDR3 totals 15 residues. Sequenced input: CD4+ T cells from PBMCs. This receptor was taken from a human donor in good health. The chain combines TRBV15 with TRBJ2-7; 10 bases are shared with TRBD2. CDR3 nucleotides: TGTGCCACCAGCAGGGTAGCGGGGGGATCCTACGAGCAGTACTTC. The encoded protein is CATSRVAGGSYEQYF.